These 10 T cell receptor beta chains came from one sample sequenced in a study of blood T cells in healthy people across ages. Combining a sample-barcoded 5' primer with a J-beta primer mix, a second PCR ran for about 7 to 11 cycles. TCRdb reanalysed the 5' RACE reads using MiXCR and keeps one entry per CDR3 protein. Among 1.5 million to 1.8 million distinct CDR3 sequences, about 45% were seen once, and the ten largest hold less than 5%. Specimen: blood. These TCRs come from a woman aged 18-29 years in good health.

As to this clonotype: At one end, the junction sequence differs from germline, possibly due to a read error. This rearrangement joins TRBV5-4 to TRBJ2-7; D is perhaps TRBD2 (5 bases). The CDR3 runs to 16 residues. The germline CDR1 and CDR2 sequences are SGHNT and YYREEE (reference sequence). CDR3 nucleotides: TGTGCCAGCAGCTTAAAATCGCTAGCCTCCTCCTACGGGCAGTACTTC. It encodes CASSLKSLASSYGQYF.

The DNA of the CDR3 is TGTGCCATCCGGGACGACACGAACACTGAAGCTTTCTTT. Its translation: CAIRDDTNTEAFF. V gene TRBV10-3 combines with J gene TRBJ1-1, with D perhaps matching TRBD1 (5 bases). Trimming cost V 8 bases and J 1 base, with 11 bases left between them. The CDR3 totals 13 residues. Germline-derived CDR1 and CDR2 are ENHRY and SYGVKD.

This chain links TRBV6-6 with TRBJ2-5, with TRBD1 matching 8 bases. The CDR3 has 16 amino acids. With 0 bases clipped from V and 11 bases from J, the junction kept 14 bases outside the gene matches. Germline loops: CDR1 MNHNY, CDR2 SVGAGI (reference sequence). The CDR3 reads CASSYSRTGTLLEQYF. The CDR3, as DNA: TGTGCCAGCAGTTACTCTCGGACAGGGACCCTATTGGAGCAGTACTTC.

This clonotype was observed a few times. The chain combines TRBV3-1 with TRBJ2-7, with TRBD2 identical over 9 bases. Unmatched junction bases numbered 4, after V lost 1 base and J lost 3 bases. Germline assignment: CDR1 LGHDT and CDR2 YNNKEL (reference sequence). The CDR3 length is 15 residues. CDR3 sequence: CASSQVSGGFYEQYF. CDR3 DNA: TGTGCCAGCAGCCAAGTTAGCGGGGGTTTCTACGAGCAGTACTTC.

This clonotype was seen only a few times. The gene calls are TRBV20-1 and TRBJ2-1; no clear D. The CDR3 runs 10 residues. In germline, CDR1 is DFQATT, CDR2 SNEGSKA (reference sequence). V lost 0 bases to trimming and J lost 9 bases, with 3 bases between them. The CDR3 DNA follows: TGCAGTGCTAGAGAAGGTGAGCAGTTCTTC. It codes for CSAREGEQFF.

The chain employs TRBV25-1 and TRBJ2-3, with D possibly TRBD2 on 5 matching bases. The ends were cut back, 2 bases at V and 0 bases at J, with 15 bases in the middle. Germline CDR1 is MGHDK and CDR2 is SYGVNS. This CDR3 comprises 17 residues. CDR3 protein: CASSENRRVSSTDTQYF. DNA for the CDR3: TGTGCCAGCAGTGAAAATAGGCGGGTCTCTAGCACAGATACGCAGTATTTT.

The chain recombines TRBV30 with TRBJ2-2; 10 positions match TRBD2. V was clipped by 0 bases and J by 5 bases; unmatched bases: 6. The CDR3 loop spans 16 amino acids. Germline CDR1 GTSNPN, CDR2 SVGIG (reference sequence). CDR3 nucleotide sequence: TGTGCCTGGAGTGTACCAGCGGGGGGGCCAACCGGGGAGCTGTTTTTT. Translating gives CAWSVPAGGPTGELFF.

This chain uses TRBV27 with TRBJ2-2; 9 bases map to TRBD2. Trimming took 3 bases from V and 2 from J; bases not matched to a gene: 4. The CDR3 consists of 16 residues. Germline CDR1 reads MNHEY; CDR2 reads SMNVEV (reference sequence). The CDR3: CASSFRAGGNTGELFF. Written as DNA, the CDR3 is TGTGCCAGCAGTTTCCGAGCGGGAGGAAACACCGGGGAGCTGTTTTTT.

This clonotype was counted a few times. The chain employs TRBV5-1 and TRBJ2-3, with 9 bases that match TRBD2. This CDR3 is built from 16 residues. Germline V gene sequence: CDR1 SGHRS, CDR2 YFSETQ. V trimming: 2 bases; J trimming: 4 bases; junction bases outside the gene matches: 8. The CDR3 sequence: CASSFTIAGEADTQYF. The CDR3 DNA sequence: TGCGCCAGCAGCTTTACGATAGCGGGGGAAGCAGATACGCAGTATTTT.

This sequence joins TRBV5-6 and TRBJ2-3, with a possible D match to TRBD2 (5 bases). The CDR3 length is 14 residues. V dropped 6 bases and J dropped 2 bases, with 13 bases sitting between them. Germline V lookup: CDR1 SGHDT, CDR2 YYEEEE. The CDR3 DNA reads TGTGCCAGCAACGGCATCGGGGTCACAGATACGCAGTATTTT. Translation: CASNGIGVTDTQYF.